The 16 T cell receptor beta chains given below trace back to one sample, sequenced in a study of blood T cell repertoires in COVID-19. Assay: immunoSEQ multiplex PCR; the TCRdb copy retains only in-frame clones and omits some. The sample yields 100,000 or so clones, 75% to 90% seen once. Material: peripheral blood. All receptors derive from a man between 60 and 75 years old with acute or convalescent COVID-19.

This rearrangement joins TRBV5-4 to TRBJ2-2; 8 positions match TRBD2. The CDR3 is made up of 16 amino acids. From germline, CDR1 is SGHNT and CDR2 YYREEE (reference sequence). Trimming cost V 4 bases and J 0 bases; bases outside gene matches: 5. CDR3 loop: CASSRTGLANTGELFF. In nucleotides, the CDR3 is TGTGCCAGCAGCCGAACGGGACTAGCGAACACCGGGGAGCTGTTTTTT.

The table lists this clone with a few counts. The chain joins TRBV2 to TRBJ2-1; 10 bases line up with TRBD2. The CDR3 covers 16 residues. The V gene's germline CDR1 is SNHLY and CDR2 FYNNEI. The V gene end was trimmed by 9 bases and the J gene end by 8 bases; junction bases not matched to a gene: 16. The CDR3 spells CARSGTAGGPGHEQFF. The DNA of the CDR3 is TGTGCCAGATCCGGGACAGCGGGAGGGCCCGGTCATGAGCAGTTCTTC.

The rearrangement uses TRBV29-1 and TRBJ1-3; D remains unclear. Trimming cost V 4 bases and J 1 base, with 11 bases left between them. This CDR3 has 14 residues. CDR1 is SQVTM and CDR2 is ANQGSEA in the germline V gene. The CDR3 nucleotides read TGCAGCGTTGTACTCCCACTGTCTGGAAACACCATATATTTT. This translates into CSVVLPLSGNTIYF.

The rearrangement links TRBV16 to TRBJ2-5; possible D gene TRBD2, 5 bases. The V end was cut by 4 bases, the J end by 4 bases, with 10 bases between. Germline CDR1 KGHSY, CDR2 FQNENV. The CDR3 contains 13 residues. The CDR3 region is CASSPTRRETQYF. The CDR3 DNA follows: TGTGCCAGCAGCCCTACTAGGAGAGAGACCCAGTACTTC.

The chain recombines TRBV19 with TRBJ1-5; 10 nucleotides line up with TRBD1. Germline lookup yields CDR1 LNHDA and CDR2 SQIVND (reference sequence). J was trimmed by 6 bases and V by 4 bases; bases with no gene match: 12. The CDR3 totals 17 residues. The CDR3 DNA sequence: TGTGCCAGTAGTACCTCCGGGACAGGGGTTCTGGGTCAGCCCCAGCATTTT. As protein: CASSTSGTGVLGQPQHF.

V and J are TRBV10-3 and TRBJ2-6, with D unclear. The germline V gene has CDR1 ENHRY and CDR2 SYGVKD. V lost 4 bases to trimming and J lost 0 bases, with 7 bases between them. The CDR3 contains 15 residues. CDR3 residues: CAISGASSGANVLTF. CDR3 coding DNA: TGTGCCATCAGTGGAGCATCCTCTGGGGCCAACGTCCTGACTTTC.

This chain joins TRBV7-9 and TRBJ2-7, with 12 bases identical to TRBD2. The CDR3 spans 20 residues. Trimming cost V 5 bases and J 2 bases; bases outside gene matches: 19. From germline, CDR1 is SEHNR and CDR2 FQNEAQ (reference sequence). The CDR3: CASSRIQGFGLAGRTYEQYF. CDR3 DNA: TGTGCCAGCAGCAGAATACAGGGTTTTGGACTAGCGGGAAGGACCTACGAGCAGTACTTC.

This chain connects TRBV7-2 to TRBJ2-3; TRBD2 agrees at 15 bases. Germline CDR1 and CDR2: SGHTA and FQGNSA. This CDR3 comprises 18 residues. V trimming: 4 bases; J trimming: 1 base; junction bases outside the gene matches: 6. As DNA, the CDR3 is TGTGCCAGCAGCTACAACGGACTAGCGGGGGGGGGCACAGATACGCAGTATTTT. The encoded protein is CASSYNGLAGGGTDTQYF.

This clone was detected once. This rearrangement joins TRBV10-3 to TRBJ1-5; TRBD1 is a possible D gene (5 bases). V was trimmed by 6 bases and J by 0 bases, leaving 12 bases between them. The CDR3 runs to 15 residues. Germline CDR1 is ENHRY and CDR2 is SYGVKD. The CDR3 nucleotides read TGTGCCATCAGAAACGACAGAGATAGCAATCAGCCCCAGCATTTT. As protein: CAIRNDRDSNQPQHF.

This chain uses TRBV9 with TRBJ1-1; possibly TRBD1 for D (6 bases). The CDR3 is 14 residues long. V lost 2 bases, J lost 3 bases, and 11 bases lay in between. CDR1 is SGDLS, CDR2 YYNGEE, per germline. For the CDR3, the DNA is TGTGCCAGCAGCGTCGGGACAACACACACTGAAGCTTTCTTT. Amino acid sequence: CASSVGTTHTEAFF.

V is TRBV10-3 and J is TRBJ2-5; D call uncertain. The germline CDR1 and CDR2 sequences are ENHRY and SYGVKD. Trimming stripped 2 bases from V and 1 base from J, with 5 bases between. CDR3 length equals 13 residues. CDR3 in DNA: TGTGCCATCAGTGAGCGCGCCCAAGAGACCCAGTACTTC. Its translation: CAISERAQETQYF.

The chain employs TRBV15 and TRBJ2-2; D remains ambiguous. The V gene lost 8 bases and the J gene lost 1 base, with 11 bases spanning the gap. The germline V gene has CDR1 LNHNV and CDR2 YYDKDF (reference sequence). The CDR3 spans 14 residues. The CDR3, as DNA: TGTGCCACCTCGAACCCGGGGAACACCGGGGAGCTGTTTTTT. This gives the protein CATSNPGNTGELFF.

The chain employs TRBV20-1 and TRBJ2-1; a weak D match, TRBD1 (5 bases). V dropped 3 bases and J dropped 4 bases, with 16 bases sitting between them. Looked up from germline, CDR1 is DFQATT and CDR2 is SNEGSKA (reference sequence). The CDR3 is made up of 15 amino acids. The CDR3 loop is CSASQGRGGYNEQFF. In nucleotides, the CDR3 is TGCAGTGCTAGTCAGGGAAGAGGTGGGTACAATGAGCAGTTCTTC.

The rearrangement links TRBV5-1 to TRBJ2-7; 7 nucleotides match TRBD1. J lost 2 bases, V lost 2 bases, and 4 bases had no gene match. CDR1 and CDR2 from the germline V gene are SGHRS and YFSETQ. CDR3 size: 14 residues. The DNA for the CDR3 is TGCGCCAGCAGCTTTTCCGGGACAGCCTACGAGCAGTACTTC. Translation: CASSFSGTAYEQYF.

The chain recombines TRBV10-3 with TRBJ1-1; D is undetermined. Germline assignment: CDR1 ENHRY and CDR2 SYGVKD. With 4 bases removed from V and 1 base from J, the gap between germline ends came to 7 bases. The CDR3 sequence is 13 residues long. The CDR3, as DNA: TGTGCCATCAGTGGAGCGGGGAACACTGAAGCTTTCTTT. Translated, it gives CAISGAGNTEAFF.

Comments on this clone: The junction departs from the called germline gene at one end, perhaps through a read error. This sequence joins TRBV6-4 and TRBJ1-3; no clear D. Germline CDR1 reads MRHNA; CDR2 reads SNTAGT. There are 10 residues in the CDR3. The CDR3: CASTGDTIYF. CDR3 DNA sequence: TGTGCCAGCACTGGAGACACCATATATTTT.